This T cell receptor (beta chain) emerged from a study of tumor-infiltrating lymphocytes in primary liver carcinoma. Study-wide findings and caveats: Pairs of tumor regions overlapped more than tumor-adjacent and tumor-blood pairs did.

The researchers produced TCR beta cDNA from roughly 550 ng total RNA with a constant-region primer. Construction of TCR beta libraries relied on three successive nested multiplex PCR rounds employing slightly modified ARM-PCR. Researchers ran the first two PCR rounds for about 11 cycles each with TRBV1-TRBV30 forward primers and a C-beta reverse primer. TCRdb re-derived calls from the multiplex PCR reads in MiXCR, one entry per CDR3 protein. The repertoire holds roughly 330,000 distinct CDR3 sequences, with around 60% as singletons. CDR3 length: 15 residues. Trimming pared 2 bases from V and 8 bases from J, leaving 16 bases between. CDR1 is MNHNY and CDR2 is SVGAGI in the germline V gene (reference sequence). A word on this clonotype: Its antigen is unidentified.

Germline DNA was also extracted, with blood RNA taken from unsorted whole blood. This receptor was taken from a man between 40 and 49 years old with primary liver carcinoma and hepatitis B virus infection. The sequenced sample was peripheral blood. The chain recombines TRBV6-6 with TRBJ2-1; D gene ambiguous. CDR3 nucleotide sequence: TGTGCCAGCAGTTACGGTCAGGTCTCCGTTGATGAGCAGTTCTTC. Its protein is CASSYGQVSVDEQFF.